This T cell receptor beta chain was documented in a study of cytomegalovirus exposure and HLA in healthy donors. Regarding the study as a whole: Across donors, most TCRs were seen rarely, yet some public ones were widespread.

Remarks on this clone: Its specificity is unknown.

With 60 Vbeta and 13 Jbeta primers, the PCR was carried out. Only in-frame clones appear in the TCRdb table, and some are missing; sequencing was by immunoSEQ multiplex PCR. Of under 150,000 clones in the sample, roughly four fifths are singletons; the top ten hold 8.1%. Trimming took 9 bases from V and 0 from J, leaving 14 bases between them. From germline, CDR1 is LNHDA and CDR2 SQIVND (reference sequence). The CDR3 sequence is 14 residues long. Sequences were obtained from PBMCs. The chain combines TRBV19 with TRBJ1-2; possibly TRBD1 for D (5 bases). The origin of this receptor is a woman aged 45-59 years in good health and CMV-seropositive. CDR3 sequence reads: CASTDSLANYGYTF. The CDR3 nucleotides read TGTGCCAGCACCGACAGCTTAGCTAACTATGGCTACACCTTC.